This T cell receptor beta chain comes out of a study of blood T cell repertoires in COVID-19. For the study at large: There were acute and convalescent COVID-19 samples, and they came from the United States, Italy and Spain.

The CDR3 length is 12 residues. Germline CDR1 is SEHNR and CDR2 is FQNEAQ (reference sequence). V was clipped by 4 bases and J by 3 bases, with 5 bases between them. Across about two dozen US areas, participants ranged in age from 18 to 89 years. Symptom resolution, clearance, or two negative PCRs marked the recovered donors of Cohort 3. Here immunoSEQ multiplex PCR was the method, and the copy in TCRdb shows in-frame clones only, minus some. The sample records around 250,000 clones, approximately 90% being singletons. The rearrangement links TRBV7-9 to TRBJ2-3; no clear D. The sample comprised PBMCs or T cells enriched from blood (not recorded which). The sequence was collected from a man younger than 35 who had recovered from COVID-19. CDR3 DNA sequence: TGTGCCAGCAGCTCTAAAACAGATACGCAGTATTTT. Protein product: CASSSKTDTQYF.